This is a list of T cell receptor beta chains from one sample in a study of T cells in Graves' hyperthyroidism and ophthalmopathy. MiXCR, applied by TCRdb to the multiplex PCR reads, yields one record per CDR3 protein. The repertoire includes about 210,000 distinct CDR3 sequences, about 18% of them detected once, and about 45% sits in the top ten. Sequencing was performed on blood. These receptors originate from a man aged 40-49 years with Graves' hyperthyroidism. Both conserved end residues are part of each CDR3. The D gene is left open where the match is weak. Where a row states a size, it is once, few, many or the class of an expanded clone; other rows omit it.

CDR3 protein: CASSYGTTGADTQYF
CDR3 DNA: TGTGCCAGCAGTTACGGGACAACCGGCGCAGATACGCAGTATTTT
J gene: TRBJ2-3
V gene: TRBV6-5
D gene: .
clone size: many

CDR3 protein: CASSLGTGVNYGYTF
CDR3 DNA: TGTGCCAGCAGCCTTGGGACAGGGGTTAACTATGGCTACACCTTC
J gene: TRBJ1-2
V gene: TRBV12-3/TRBV12-4
D gene: TRBD1
clone size: many

CDR3 protein: CASSFVSGSEEQFF
CDR3 DNA: TGCGCCAGCAGCTTTGTCTCGGGGTCAGAGGAGCAGTTCTTC
J gene: TRBJ2-1
V gene: TRBV5-1
D gene: .
clone size: .

CDR3 protein: CASSPTAGDLSQETQYF
CDR3 DNA: TGTGCCAGCAGCCCGACGGCCGGAGACCTTTCCCAAGAGACCCAGTACTTC
J gene: TRBJ2-5
V gene: TRBV7-6
D gene: .
clone size: many

CDR3 protein: CASSPQRLGDTQYF
CDR3 DNA: TGCGCCAGCAGCCCCCAGCGGCTTGGGGATACGCAGTATTTT
J gene: TRBJ2-3
V gene: TRBV5-1
D gene: .
clone size: .

CDR3 protein: CASRKTSGGTYNEQFF
CDR3 DNA: TGCGCCAGCAGGAAAACTAGCGGGGGGACCTACAATGAGCAGTTCTTC
J gene: TRBJ2-1
V gene: TRBV5-1
D gene: TRBD2
clone size: many

CDR3 protein: CASSATGTGAYEQYF
CDR3 DNA: TGTGCCAGCAGTGCAACCGGGACAGGGGCCTACGAGCAGTACTTC
J gene: TRBJ2-7
V gene: TRBV6-8
D gene: TRBD1
clone size: many

CDR3 protein: CASSYGDEQYF
CDR3 DNA: TGTGCCAGCAGTTACGGTGATGAGCAGTACTTC
J gene: TRBJ2-7
V gene: TRBV6-6
D gene: .
clone size: many

CDR3 protein: CASRKFSTSNQPQHF
CDR3 DNA: TGTGCCAGTAGGAAATTCTCGACTAGCAATCAGCCCCAGCATTTT
J gene: TRBJ1-5
V gene: TRBV19
D gene: .
clone size: few

CDR3 protein: CASSLQLGYEQYF
CDR3 DNA: TGTGCCAGCAGCTTACAATTAGGCTACGAGCAGTACTTC
J gene: TRBJ2-7
V gene: TRBV7-2
D gene: .
clone size: many

CDR3 protein: CASSPGRRTDTQYF
CDR3 DNA: TGTGCCAGCAGCCCGGGACGGCGCACAGATACGCAGTATTTT
J gene: TRBJ2-3
V gene: TRBV5-6
D gene: .
clone size: .

CDR3 protein: CASSQNRDWGTQYF
CDR3 DNA: TGCGCCAGCAGCCAAAACAGGGATTGGGGAACGCAGTATTTT
J gene: TRBJ2-3
V gene: TRBV4-1
D gene: .
clone size: .

CDR3 protein: CSARSDNSNQPQHF
CDR3 DNA: TGCAGTGCTAGGTCAGACAATAGCAATCAGCCCCAGCATTTT
J gene: TRBJ1-5
V gene: TRBV20-1
D gene: .
clone size: many

CDR3 protein: CASRPRSWRGGGSGELFF
CDR3 DNA: TGTGCCAGCAGGCCCCGTTCCTGGCGGGGCGGAGGTTCGGGGGAGCTGTTTTTT
J gene: TRBJ2-2
V gene: TRBV6-2/TRBV6-3
D gene: .
clone size: many

CDR3 protein: CASSLAGRLNGYTF
CDR3 DNA: TGTGCCAGCAGTTTAGCGGGCAGACTTAATGGCTACACCTTC
J gene: TRBJ1-2
V gene: TRBV12-3/TRBV12-4
D gene: .
clone size: once

CDR3 protein: CASSPMPLSTNEKLFF
CDR3 DNA: TGTGCCAGCTCACCAATGCCCCTCTCAACTAATGAAAAACTGTTTTTT
J gene: TRBJ1-4
V gene: TRBV18
D gene: .
clone size: .

CDR3 protein: CASNRAIYEQYF
CDR3 DNA: TGTGCCAGCAATCGGGCCATCTACGAGCAGTACTTC
J gene: TRBJ2-7
V gene: TRBV2
D gene: .
clone size: many

CDR3 protein: CASAGVSYEQYF
CDR3 DNA: TGTGCCTCAGCAGGAGTTTCCTACGAGCAGTACTTC
J gene: TRBJ2-7
V gene: TRBV30
D gene: .
clone size: many

CDR3 protein: CSGGNPSNQPQHF
CDR3 DNA: TGCAGTGGGGGGAATCCAAGCAATCAGCCCCAGCATTTT
J gene: TRBJ1-5
V gene: TRBV20-1
D gene: .
clone size: many

CDR3 protein: CASSLPGSPLNEQYF
CDR3 DNA: TGTGCCAGCAGTTTACCGGGCAGCCCGTTGAACGAGCAGTACTTC
J gene: TRBJ2-7
V gene: TRBV28
D gene: .
clone size: many

CDR3 protein: CASTQGGARSEQFF
CDR3 DNA: TGTGCCAGCACTCAAGGGGGGGCGCGGAGTGAGCAGTTCTTC
J gene: TRBJ2-1
V gene: TRBV6-1
D gene: .
clone size: many

CDR3 protein: CASSPREGYNEQFF
CDR3 DNA: TGTGCCAGCAGTCCCCGTGAAGGGTACAATGAGCAGTTCTTC
J gene: TRBJ2-1
V gene: TRBV6-1
D gene: .
clone size: many

CDR3 protein: CASSLLQGAYEQYF
CDR3 DNA: TGTGCCAGCAGCTTGCTACAGGGGGCTTACGAGCAGTACTTC
J gene: TRBJ2-7
V gene: TRBV5-4
D gene: TRBD1
clone size: few

CDR3 protein: CASSSGLGGFSGNTIYF
CDR3 DNA: TGTGCCAGCAGTTCCGGCTTGGGGGGCTTCTCTGGAAACACCATATATTTT
J gene: TRBJ1-3
V gene: TRBV27
D gene: .
clone size: many

CDR3 protein: CASSLSRTSGVNEQYF
CDR3 DNA: TGTGCCAGCAGTTTATCACGGACTAGCGGGGTCAACGAGCAGTACTTC
J gene: TRBJ2-7
V gene: TRBV27
D gene: TRBD2
clone size: many

CDR3 protein: CASSATGVSPLHF
CDR3 DNA: TGTGCCAGTAGTGCGACAGGGGTATCACCCCTCCACTTT
J gene: TRBJ1-6
V gene: TRBV19
D gene: TRBD1
clone size: few

CDR3 protein: CASRMGLAGGQTQYF
CDR3 DNA: TGTGCCAGCAGGATGGGACTAGCGGGGGGACAGACCCAGTACTTC
J gene: TRBJ2-5
V gene: TRBV7-9
D gene: TRBD2
clone size: many

CDR3 protein: CASSQSPTPSSYEQYF
CDR3 DNA: TGCGCCAGCAGCCAGAGCCCGACACCAAGCTCCTACGAGCAGTACTTC
J gene: TRBJ2-7
V gene: TRBV5-1
D gene: .
clone size: few

CDR3 protein: CASRGLGSQEQYF
CDR3 DNA: TGTGCCAGCAGGGGACTAGGATCCCAGGAGCAGTACTTC
J gene: TRBJ2-7
V gene: TRBV2
D gene: TRBD2
clone size: many

CDR3 protein: CASSLVGSMNTEAFF
CDR3 DNA: TGTGCCAGCAGCTTGGTAGGGTCTATGAACACTGAAGCTTTCTTT
J gene: TRBJ1-1
V gene: TRBV5-8
D gene: .
clone size: many

CDR3 protein: CASSPKTLYNEQFF
CDR3 DNA: TGTGCCAGCAGTCCTAAGACACTGTACAATGAGCAGTTCTTC
J gene: TRBJ2-1
V gene: TRBV12-3/TRBV12-4
D gene: .
clone size: many

CDR3 protein: CASSSSTRGGYTF
CDR3 DNA: TGTGCCAGCAGCTCCTCCACCCGGGGGGGCTACACCTTC
J gene: TRBJ1-2
V gene: TRBV9
D gene: .
clone size: few

CDR3 protein: CSAGQTNQPQHF
CDR3 DNA: TGCAGCGCTGGACAGACTAATCAGCCCCAGCATTTT
J gene: TRBJ1-5
V gene: TRBV20-1
D gene: .
clone size: many

CDR3 protein: CASSLAGTGESYEQYF
CDR3 DNA: TGTGCCAGCAGTTTGGCCGGGACAGGGGAATCCTACGAGCAGTACTTC
J gene: TRBJ2-7
V gene: TRBV28
D gene: TRBD1
clone size: many

CDR3 protein: CASSLGQLFGGNTIYF
CDR3 DNA: TGCGCCAGCAGCTTGGGGCAGCTATTCGGTGGAAACACCATATATTTT
J gene: TRBJ1-3
V gene: TRBV5-1
D gene: .
clone size: few

CDR3 protein: CASSLATGSMNTEAFF
CDR3 DNA: TGCGCCAGCAGCTTGGCTACAGGGAGTATGAACACTGAAGCTTTCTTT
J gene: TRBJ1-1
V gene: TRBV5-1
D gene: .
clone size: .

CDR3 protein: CASSDIDLNYGYTF
CDR3 DNA: TGTGCCAGCAGTGACATTGACCTTAACTATGGCTACACCTTC
J gene: TRBJ1-2
V gene: TRBV2
D gene: .
clone size: many

CDR3 protein: CASNTGYGRDGYTF
CDR3 DNA: TGTGCCAGCAACACAGGGTACGGTAGGGATGGCTACACCTTC
J gene: TRBJ1-2
V gene: TRBV6-1
D gene: .
clone size: .